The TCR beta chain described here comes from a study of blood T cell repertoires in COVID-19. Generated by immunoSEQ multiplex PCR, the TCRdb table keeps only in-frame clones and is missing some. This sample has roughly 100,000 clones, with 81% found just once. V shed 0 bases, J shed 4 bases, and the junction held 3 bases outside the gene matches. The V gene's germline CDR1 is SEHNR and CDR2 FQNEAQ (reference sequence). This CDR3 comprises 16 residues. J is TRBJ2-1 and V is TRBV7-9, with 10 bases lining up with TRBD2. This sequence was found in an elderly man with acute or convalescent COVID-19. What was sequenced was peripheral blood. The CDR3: CASSLALAGEYNEQFF. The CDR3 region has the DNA TGTGCCAGCAGCTTAGCCCTAGCGGGAGAGTACAATGAGCAGTTCTTC.